This is a list of T cell receptor beta chains from one sample in a study of low-dose radiotherapy and immunotherapy resistance in tumors. Using its own MiXCR run on the reads, TCRdb lists one record per CDR3 protein. Of around 99,000 distinct CDR3 sequences listed, 9% to 9.5% are singletons. The material was PBMCs, obtained before treatment. The origin of the receptors is a male donor with prostate cancer. Both conserved end residues are part of each CDR3. The D gene is left open where the match is weak. The listing skips clone size in some rows; elsewhere it reads once, few, many or a size class.

>TRBV5-1|NA|NA|TRBJ2-7
TGCGCCAGCAGCTTGGCGGGGACTGGATCCTACGAGCAGTACTTC
CASSLAGTGSYEQYF
>TRBV6-6|many|NA|TRBJ2-7
TGTGCCAGCAGTTACGCGGAATACGAGCAGTACTTC
CASSYAEYEQYF
>TRBV6-2/TRBV6-3|many|NA|TRBJ2-5
TGTGCCAGCAGTGTGGCGGAGACCCAGTACTTC
CASSVAETQYF
>TRBV11-2|few|TRBD1|TRBJ2-2
TGTGCCAGCAGCACCGGGGACAGGGCGGCCGGGGAGCTGTTTTTT
CASSTGDRAAGELFF
>TRBV2|many|NA|TRBJ2-3
TGTGCCAGCAGTGTAGGGGGAGGGGGTTTAGGAGATACGCAGTATTTT
CASSVGGGGLGDTQYF
>TRBV5-1|many|NA|TRBJ1-1
TGCGCCAGCAGCCAAGGAGGACCTATGGCAAGACTGGGAATGATCTTT
CASSQGGPMARLGMIF
>TRBV6-2/TRBV6-3|many|TRBD2|TRBJ2-1
TGTGCCAGCACCCAGACGGGGCTAGCGGGAGGGTTTGTCTACAATGAGCAGTTCTTC
CASTQTGLAGGFVYNEQFF
>TRBV2|many|NA|TRBJ1-1
TGTGCCAGTGTACAGGGAGGTACTGAAGCTTTCTTT
CASVQGGTEAFF
>TRBV28|many|NA|TRBJ2-2
TGTGCCAGCAGGAGGGGGGCCACCGGGGAGCTGTTTTTT
CASRRGATGELFF
>TRBV3-1|many|TRBD1|TRBJ1-5
TGTGCCAGCAGCCGACAGGGCAGCAATCAGCCCCAGCATTTT
CASSRQGSNQPQHF
>TRBV2|many|TRBD1|TRBJ2-1
TGTGCCAGCAGTGGGACAGGGGGGGTGAACAATGAGCAGTTCTTC
CASSGTGGVNNEQFF
>TRBV4-2|many|NA|TRBJ2-6
TGTGCCAGCAGCCCGACGGCAAACTCTGGGGCCAACGTCCTGACTTTC
CASSPTANSGANVLTF
>TRBV3-1|many|NA|TRBJ2-2
TGTGCCAGCAGCGGAACCGGGGAGCTGTTTTTT
CASSGTGELFF
>TRBV5-1|many|NA|TRBJ1-1
TGCGCCAGCTCTTGGACAGAGAACACTGAAGCTTTCTTT
CASSWTENTEAFF
>TRBV30|many|NA|TRBJ1-1
TGTGCCTGGACGGGACATTTGAACACTGAAGCTTTCTTT
CAWTGHLNTEAFF
>TRBV4-3|NA|TRBD2|TRBJ2-1
TGCGCCAGCAGCCAAACGACTAGCGCCAGCTCCTACAATGTGCAGTTCTTC
CASSQTTSASSYNVQFF
>TRBV7-9|many|NA|TRBJ1-2
TGTGCCAGCAGCTTAGTATCTAACTATGGCTACACCTTC
CASSLVSNYGYTF
>TRBV5-1|many|NA|TRBJ2-5
TGCGCCAGCAGCATACAAGAGACCCAGTACTTC
CASSIQETQYF
>TRBV7-9|many|NA|TRBJ2-5
TGTGCCAGCAGTTATACGGGGGATCTGGAGACCCAGTACTTC
CASSYTGDLETQYF
>TRBV5-1|many|NA|TRBJ2-1
TGCGCCAGCAGCTTGAGGGGCGGGCACTCCTACAATGAGCAGTTCTTC
CASSLRGGHSYNEQFF
>TRBV27|few|TRBD2|TRBJ2-7
TGTGCCAGCAGTTTACGGCGGGAGTCCTACGAGCAGTACTTC
CASSLRRESYEQYF
>TRBV7-2|many|NA|TRBJ1-2
TGTGCCAGCAGCTTAGCGCCTGAAACTCGGGGCTACACCTTC
CASSLAPETRGYTF
>TRBV28|many|NA|TRBJ1-2
TGTGCCAGCAGCCCCATCCCCCTCGTTGGTGGCTACACCTTC
CASSPIPLVGGYTF
>TRBV6-2/TRBV6-3|many|TRBD1|TRBJ2-7
TGTGCCAGCAGCCTGGACAGGATGAGCTCCTACGAGCAGTACTTC
CASSLDRMSSYEQYF
>TRBV5-1|NA|TRBD1|TRBJ2-7
TGCGCCAGCAGGGAACAGGGGGCCTACGAGCAGTACTTC
CASREQGAYEQYF
>TRBV6-2/TRBV6-3|many|NA|TRBJ1-5
TGTGCCAGTCGGCGGTCGGGGGACAATCAGCCCCAGCATTTT
CASRRSGDNQPQHF
>TRBV19|many|NA|TRBJ2-1
TGTGCCAGTACTGAGGGGGGGTTTAAGGGGAATGAGCAGTTCTTC
CASTEGGFKGNEQFF
>TRBV5-1|many|TRBD2|TRBJ2-1
TGCGCCAGCAGCTCCGGGACTAGCGGGAGCAATGAGCAGTTCTTC
CASSSGTSGSNEQFF
>TRBV20-1|few|TRBD1|TRBJ2-3
TGCAGTGTGGGACAGGGCCCAGATACGCAGTATTTT
CSVGQGPDTQYF
>TRBV1|NA|NA|TRBJ2-7
TGCACCAGCAGCCAACTCGACCCCGGGCTGGAGCAGTACTTC
CTSSQLDPGLEQYF
>TRBV12-3/TRBV12-4|many|NA|TRBJ2-1
TGTGCCAGCAGCGCCGGGACGGGCTACAATGAGCAGTTCTTC
CASSAGTGYNEQFF
>TRBV4-2|medium-sized|TRBD1|TRBJ2-1
TGTGCCAGCAGCGGAACGACCGGGACAGGGAGCAATGAGCAGTTCTTC
CASSGTTGTGSNEQFF
>TRBV12-3/TRBV12-4|many|NA|TRBJ2-7
TGTGCCAGCAGTCCCTCCCGCGGGAACACCTACGAGCAGTACTTC
CASSPSRGNTYEQYF
>TRBV7-2|many|NA|TRBJ2-7
TGTGCCAGCAGCCCCGGGGGCAGGTACGAGCAGTACTTC
CASSPGGRYEQYF
>TRBV5-6|many|NA|TRBJ2-1
TGTGCCAGCAGCTTGGTAGCGGTCTACAATGAGCAGTTCTTC
CASSLVAVYNEQFF
>TRBV18|many|TRBD2|TRBJ2-2
TGTGCCAGCTCACCCGCCGGGACTAGTGTGACCGGGGAGCTGTTTTTT
CASSPAGTSVTGELFF
>TRBV29-1|many|NA|TRBJ1-5
TGCAGCGTTGGGGGGGCGGGGAATCAGCCCCAGCATTTT
CSVGGAGNQPQHF
>TRBV7-9|NA|TRBD1|TRBJ1-1
TGTGCCAGCAGCTCCGAGTTAATGACAGGGCTTGAAGCTTTCTTT
CASSSELMTGLEAFF
>TRBV14|many|TRBD1|TRBJ2-1
TGTGCCAGCAGCCAAGTAATCAGGGGGGAGCAGTTCTTC
CASSQVIRGEQFF